This T cell receptor (beta chain) appears in the sequencing data of a study of T cells in Graves' hyperthyroidism and ophthalmopathy. Background on the study: Upon initial diagnosis and before any treatment, peripheral blood was collected.

In this sample, this clonotype turned up a few times. The antigen is undetermined. Study observations and caveats: Most thyroid clonotypes with frequency above 0.001 were detected in blood. By a 13 V-J model, ophthalmopathy was set apart from stable hyperthyroidism.

RNA transcripts were the template for amplifying TCR beta CDR3 regions. The TCR CDR3 was amplified in a first-round RT-PCR using the HTBI primer set. TCRdb reanalysed the multiplex PCR reads using MiXCR and keeps one entry per CDR3 protein. The sample consists of hundreds of thousands of distinct CDR3 sequences, under 20% of them appearing once. The CDR3 is made up of 17 amino acids. CDR1 is SNHLY and CDR2 is FYNNEI in the germline V gene. The ends lost 1 base at V and 0 bases at J; junction bases unmatched: 6. The clonotype comes from a woman aged 45-65 years with Graves' hyperthyroidism that later progressed to Graves' ophthalmopathy. Sequencing input: blood. The chain uses TRBV2 and TRBJ2-3, with TRBD1 matching over 8 bases. The CDR3 region is CASSEGLGTGSTDTQYF. CDR3 bases: TGTGCCAGCAGTGAAGGACTAGGGACAGGCAGCACAGATACGCAGTATTTT.